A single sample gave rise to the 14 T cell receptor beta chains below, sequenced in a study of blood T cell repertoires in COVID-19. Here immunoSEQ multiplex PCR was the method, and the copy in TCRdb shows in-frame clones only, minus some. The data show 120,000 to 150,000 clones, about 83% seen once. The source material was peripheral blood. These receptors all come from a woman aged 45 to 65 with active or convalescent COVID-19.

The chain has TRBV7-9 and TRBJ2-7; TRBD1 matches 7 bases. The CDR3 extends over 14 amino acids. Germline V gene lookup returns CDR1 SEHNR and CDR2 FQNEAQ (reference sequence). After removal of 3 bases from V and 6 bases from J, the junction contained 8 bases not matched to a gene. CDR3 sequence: CASSFVGTAFEQYF. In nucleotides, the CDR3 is TGTGCCAGCAGCTTTGTGGGGACAGCTTTCGAGCAGTACTTC. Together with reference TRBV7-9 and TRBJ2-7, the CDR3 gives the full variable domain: DTGVSQNPRHKITKRGQNVTFRCDPISEHNRLYWYRQTLGQGPEFLTYFQNEAQLEKSRLLSDRFSAERPKGSFSTLEIQRTEQGDSAMYLCASSFVGTAFEQYFGPGTRLTVT.

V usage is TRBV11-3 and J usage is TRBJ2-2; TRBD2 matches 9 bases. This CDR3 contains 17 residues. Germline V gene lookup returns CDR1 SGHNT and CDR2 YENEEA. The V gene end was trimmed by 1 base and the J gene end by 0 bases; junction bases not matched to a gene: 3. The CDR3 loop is CASSLAGGRANTGELFF. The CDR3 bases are TGTGCCAGCAGCTTAGCAGGCGGGAGGGCGAACACCGGGGAGCTGTTTTTT.

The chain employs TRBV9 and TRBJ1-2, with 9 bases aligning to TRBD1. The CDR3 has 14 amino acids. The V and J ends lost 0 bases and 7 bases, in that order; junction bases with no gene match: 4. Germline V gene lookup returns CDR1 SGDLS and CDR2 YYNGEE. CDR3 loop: CASSVGTGVGGYTF. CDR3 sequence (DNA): TGTGCCAGCAGCGTAGGGACAGGGGTTGGTGGCTACACCTTC.

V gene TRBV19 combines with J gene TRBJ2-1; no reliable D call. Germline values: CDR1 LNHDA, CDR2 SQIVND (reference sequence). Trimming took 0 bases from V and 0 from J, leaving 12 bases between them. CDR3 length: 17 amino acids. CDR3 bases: TGTGCCAGTAGTATAGATACCGGCGGTAGCTCCTACAATGAGCAGTTCTTC. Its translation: CASSIDTGGSSYNEQFF.

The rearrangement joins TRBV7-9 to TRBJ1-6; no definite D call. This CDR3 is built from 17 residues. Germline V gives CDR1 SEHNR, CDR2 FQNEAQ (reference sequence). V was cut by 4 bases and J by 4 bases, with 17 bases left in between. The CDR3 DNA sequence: TGTGCCAGCAGCTCAATGACATGGGCTACGTATAATTCACCCCTCCACTTT. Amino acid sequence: CASSSMTWATYNSPLHF.

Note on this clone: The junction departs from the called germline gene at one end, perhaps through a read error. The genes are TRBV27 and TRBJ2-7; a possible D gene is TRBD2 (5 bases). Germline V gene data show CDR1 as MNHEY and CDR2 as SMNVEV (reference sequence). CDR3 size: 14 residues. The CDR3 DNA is TGTGCCAGCAGATTATGGGAGAGCTCCTACGAGCAGTACTTC. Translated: CASRLWESSYEQYF.

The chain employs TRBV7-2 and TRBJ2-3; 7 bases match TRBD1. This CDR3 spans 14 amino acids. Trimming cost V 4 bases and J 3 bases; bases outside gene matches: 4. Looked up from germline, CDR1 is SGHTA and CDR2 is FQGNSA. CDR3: CASSWTGRTDTQYF. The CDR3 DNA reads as TGTGCCAGCAGCTGGACAGGAAGAACAGATACGCAGTATTTT.

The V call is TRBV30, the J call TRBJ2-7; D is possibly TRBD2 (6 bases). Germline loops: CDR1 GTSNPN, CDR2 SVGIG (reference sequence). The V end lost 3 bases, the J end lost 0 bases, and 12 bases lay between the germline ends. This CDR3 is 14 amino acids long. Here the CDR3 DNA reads TGTGCCTGGAGCCTCGGGGGTAGCTCCTACGAGCAGTACTTC. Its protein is CAWSLGGSSYEQYF.

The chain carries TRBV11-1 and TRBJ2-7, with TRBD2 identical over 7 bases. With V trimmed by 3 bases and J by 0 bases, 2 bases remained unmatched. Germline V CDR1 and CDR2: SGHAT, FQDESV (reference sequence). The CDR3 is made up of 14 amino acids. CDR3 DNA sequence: TGTGCCAGCAGCTTGGGGAGGGGCTCCTACGAGCAGTACTTC. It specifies CASSLGRGSYEQYF.

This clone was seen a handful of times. Here the CDR3 DNA reads TGTGCCTGGATGGCACCACCAGGGGGCGGCTACACCTTC. It encodes CAWMAPPGGGYTF. The chain combines TRBV30 with TRBJ1-2, with TRBD1 matching over 8 bases. The CDR3 extends over 13 amino acids. V shed 4 bases, J shed 8 bases, and the junction held 9 bases outside the gene matches. Germline CDR1 and CDR2: GTSNPN and SVGIG (reference sequence). Filled out from reference TRBV30 and TRBJ1-2, the complete variable domain reads SQTIHQWPATLVQPVGSPLSLECTVEGTSNPNLYWYRQAAGRGLQLLFYSVGIGQISSEVPQNLSASRPQDRQFILSSKKLLLSDSGFYLCAWMAPPGGGYTFGSGTRLTVV.

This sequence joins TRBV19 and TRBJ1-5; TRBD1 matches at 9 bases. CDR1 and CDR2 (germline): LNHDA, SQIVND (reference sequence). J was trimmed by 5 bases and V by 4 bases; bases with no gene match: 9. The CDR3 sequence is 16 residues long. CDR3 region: CASSTRDREGDQPQHF. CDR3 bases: TGTGCCAGTAGTACCCGGGACAGGGAAGGGGATCAGCCCCAGCATTTT.

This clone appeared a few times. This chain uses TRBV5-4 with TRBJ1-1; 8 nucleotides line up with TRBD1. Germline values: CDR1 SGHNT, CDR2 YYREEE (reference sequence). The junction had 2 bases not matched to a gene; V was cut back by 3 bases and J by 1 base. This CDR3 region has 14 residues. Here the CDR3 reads CASSSGTGNTEAFF. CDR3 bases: TGTGCCAGCAGCTCCGGGACAGGGAACACTGAAGCTTTCTTT.

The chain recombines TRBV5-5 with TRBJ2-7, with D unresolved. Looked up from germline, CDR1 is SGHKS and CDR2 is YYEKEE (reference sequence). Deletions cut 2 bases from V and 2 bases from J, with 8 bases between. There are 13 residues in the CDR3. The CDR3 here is CASSLEPPYEQYF. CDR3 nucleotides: TGTGCCAGCAGCTTAGAGCCCCCCTACGAGCAGTACTTC.

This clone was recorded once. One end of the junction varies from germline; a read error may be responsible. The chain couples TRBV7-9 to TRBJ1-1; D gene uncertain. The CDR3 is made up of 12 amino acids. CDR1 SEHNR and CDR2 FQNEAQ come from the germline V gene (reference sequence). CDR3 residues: CASRKTAATPIF. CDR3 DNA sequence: TGTGCCAGCAGAAAAACGGCGGCCACCCCTATCTTT.